Here is one T cell receptor beta chain with its context. This record comes from a study of blood T cell repertoires in COVID-19. Study-level background: The United States, Italy and Spain provided the acute and convalescent COVID-19 samples. In each case, the material was cDNA or gDNA derived from T cells, B-cell-depleted T cells, or PBMCs.

The CDR3 runs to 12 residues. Deletions cut 3 bases from V and 4 bases from J, with 4 bases between. Germline V lookup: CDR1 ENHRY, CDR2 SYGVKD. Methods used by the authors: From reference gene primer amplification, estimates of nucleated cell counts were derived. TCRdb's table, derived via immunoSEQ multiplex PCR, lists solely in-frame clones and lacks some. V and J calls plus clone size are reproduced from that table; the DNA served to infer D and trimming. The table lists 190,000 or so clones, about 81% of them singletons. This receptor was identified in a woman of 80 years or more with COVID-19, enrolled during active disease. The chain is built from TRBV10-3 and TRBJ1-5; the D is unclear. Sequencing input: peripheral blood. Here the CDR3 DNA reads TGTGCCATCAGTGACACAAATCAGCCCCAGCATTTT. It translates to CAISDTNQPQHF.